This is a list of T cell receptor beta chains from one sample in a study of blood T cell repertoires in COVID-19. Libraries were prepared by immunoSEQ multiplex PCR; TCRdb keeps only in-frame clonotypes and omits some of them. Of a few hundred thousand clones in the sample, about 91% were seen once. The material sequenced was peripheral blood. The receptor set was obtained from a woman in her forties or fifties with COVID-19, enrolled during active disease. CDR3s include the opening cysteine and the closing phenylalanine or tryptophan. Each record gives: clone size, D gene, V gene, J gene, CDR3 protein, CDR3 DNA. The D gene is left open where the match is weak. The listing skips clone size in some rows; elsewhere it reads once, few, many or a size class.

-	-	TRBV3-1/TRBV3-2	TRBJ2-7	CASSQAGVSVYEQYF	TGTGCCAGCAGCCAAGCGGGGGTCTCAGTCTACGAGCAGTACTTC
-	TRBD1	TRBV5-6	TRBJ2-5	CASSPQGKETQYF	TGTGCCAGCAGCCCACAGGGGAAAGAGACCCAGTACTTC
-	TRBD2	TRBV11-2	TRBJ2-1	CASSFTIAGGPVEQFF	TGTGCCAGCAGCTTCACGATAGCGGGGGGGCCCGTTGAGCAGTTCTTC
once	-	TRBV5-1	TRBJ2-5	CASTMGGSQETQYF	TGCGCCAGCACCATGGGAGGTTCCCAAGAGACCCAGTACTTC
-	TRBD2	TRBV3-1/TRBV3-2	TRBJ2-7	CASSRLAGNYEQYF	TGTGCCAGCAGCAGACTAGCGGGTAATTACGAGCAGTACTTC
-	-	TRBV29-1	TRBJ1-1	CSVSKTGMGTEAFF	TGCAGCGTTTCCAAAACAGGGATGGGGACTGAAGCTTTCTTT
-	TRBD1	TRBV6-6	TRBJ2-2	CASRGNRGLTGELFF	TGTGCCAGCAGAGGCAACAGGGGGCTCACCGGGGAGCTGTTTTTT
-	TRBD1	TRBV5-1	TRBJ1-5	CASSLEGGLQPQHF	TGCGCCAGCAGCTTGGAAGGGGGCTTACAGCCCCAGCATTTT
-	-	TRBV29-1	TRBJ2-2	CSVYSGFTGELFF	TGCAGCGTTTACTCGGGGTTCACCGGGGAGCTGTTTTTT
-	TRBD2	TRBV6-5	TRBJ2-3	CASSRGLAGTDTQYF	TGTGCCAGCAGCCGGGGACTAGCGGGCACAGATACGCAGTATTTT
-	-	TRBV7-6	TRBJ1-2	CASSLRVGVPGGGYTF	TGTGCCAGCAGCTTAAGGGTCGGGGTACCGGGCGGCGGCTACACCTTC
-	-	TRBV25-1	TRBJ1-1	CASKGGRTEAFF	TGTGCCAGCAAGGGAGGGAGGACTGAAGCTTTCTTT
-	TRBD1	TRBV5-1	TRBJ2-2	CASSLTGTNTGELFF	TGCGCCAGCAGCCTGACAGGGACAAACACCGGGGAGCTGTTTTTT
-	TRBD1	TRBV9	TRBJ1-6	CASSAGFDRGNSPLHF	TGTGCCAGCAGCGCCGGGTTTGACAGGGGAAATTCACCCCTCCACTTT
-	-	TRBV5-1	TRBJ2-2	CASSLASRNTGELFF	TGCGCCAGCAGCTTGGCTTCCAGGAACACCGGGGAGCTGTTTTTT
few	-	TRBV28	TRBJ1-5	CASKDPRGNQPQHF	TGTGCCAGCAAAGATCCCCGCGGCAATCAGCCCCAGCATTTT
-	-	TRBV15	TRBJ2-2	CATSPWFSRGNTGELFF	TGTGCCACCAGCCCGTGGTTCTCGCGGGGGAACACCGGGGAGCTGTTTTTT
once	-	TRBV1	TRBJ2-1	CTSKDGDNEQFF	TGCACCTCGAAAGACGGGGACAATGAGCAGTTCTTC
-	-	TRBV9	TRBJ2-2	CASSVDHRPTGELFF	TGTGCCAGCAGCGTAGATCACAGACCCACCGGGGAGCTGTTTTTT
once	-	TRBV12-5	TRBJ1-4	CASGLEGEKLFF	TGTGCTAGTGGTCTAGAGGGTGAAAAACTGTTTTTT
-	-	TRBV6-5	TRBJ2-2	CASSRGTGGTGELFF	TGTGCCAGCAGTCGTGGTACTGGAGGGACCGGGGAGCTGTTTTTT
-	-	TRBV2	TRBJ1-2	CASSAAASSYGYTF	TGTGCCAGCAGTGCCGCGGCCTCTTCCTATGGCTACACCTTC
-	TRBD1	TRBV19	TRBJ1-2	CASSIDRGHGYGYTF	TGTGCCAGTAGTATCGACAGGGGGCATGGCTATGGCTACACCTTC
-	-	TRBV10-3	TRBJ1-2	CAISESQFGRGYTF	TGTGCCATCAGTGAATCCCAGTTTGGGAGAGGCTACACCTTC
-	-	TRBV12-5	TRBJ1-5	CASGLEGGSPQHF	TGTGCTAGTGGTTTGGAAGGAGGGTCCCCCCAGCATTTT
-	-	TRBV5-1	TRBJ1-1	CASSLANTEAFF	TGCGCCAGCAGCTTGGCAAATACTGAAGCTTTCTTT
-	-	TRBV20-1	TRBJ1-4	CSAIVDRKLFF	TGCAGTGCCATAGTGGACAGAAAACTGTTTTTT
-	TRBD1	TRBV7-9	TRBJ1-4	CASSSYGQGAEEKLFF	TGTGCCAGCAGCTCTTACGGACAGGGGGCGGAAGAAAAACTGTTTTTT
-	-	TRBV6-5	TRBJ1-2	CASSNRETGYTF	TGTGCCAGCAGTAACAGGGAGACGGGCTACACCTTC
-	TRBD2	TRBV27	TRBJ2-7	CASSLGGGPETSGYEQYF	TGTGCCAGCAGTTTAGGTGGGGGGCCTGAGACTAGCGGGTACGAGCAGTACTTC
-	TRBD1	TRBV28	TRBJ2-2	CATRQGTLNTGELFF	TGTGCCACCAGACAGGGGACCCTGAACACCGGGGAGCTGTTTTTT
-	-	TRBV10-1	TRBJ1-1	CASSWGGGTEAFF	TGCGCCAGCAGTTGGGGGGGAGGCACTGAAGCTTTCTTT
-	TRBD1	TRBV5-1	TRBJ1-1	CASKAGTANTEAFF	TGCGCCAGTAAAGCCGGGACAGCGAACACTGAAGCTTTCTTT
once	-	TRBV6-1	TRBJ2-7	CASSGDFPISSYEQYF	TGTGCCAGCAGTGGTGACTTCCCGATAAGCTCCTACGAGCAGTACTTC
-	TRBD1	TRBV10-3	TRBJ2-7	CAISDWQGTGWEQYF	TGTGCCATCAGTGATTGGCAGGGGACAGGGTGGGAGCAGTACTTC
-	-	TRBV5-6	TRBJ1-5	CASSFYRLSNQPQHF	TGTGCCAGCAGCTTTTACAGGCTTAGCAATCAGCCCCAGCATTTT
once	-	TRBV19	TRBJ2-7	CASSSGTGDYEQYF	TGTGCCAGTAGTTCCGGGACGGGGGACTACGAGCAGTACTTC
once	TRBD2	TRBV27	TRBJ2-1	CASTSRTSGSSYNEQFF	TGTGCCAGCACCTCTCGGACTAGCGGAAGCTCCTACAATGAGCAGTTCTTC
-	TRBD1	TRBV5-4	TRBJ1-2	CASSLARTGGAGGYTF	TGTGCCAGCAGCTTGGCCCGGACAGGGGGCGCGGGTGGCTACACCTTC
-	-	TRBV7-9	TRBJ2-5	CASSPSGLKTKTQYF	TGTGCCAGCAGCCCCTCGGGACTCAAAACCAAGACCCAGTACTTC
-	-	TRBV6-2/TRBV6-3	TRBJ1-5	CASSYSSNQPQHF	TGTGCCAGCAGTTACTCGTCGAATCAGCCCCAGCATTTT
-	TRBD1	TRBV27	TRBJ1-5	CASSPDRGTNQPQHF	TGTGCCAGCAGTCCGGACAGGGGGACAAATCAGCCCCAGCATTTT
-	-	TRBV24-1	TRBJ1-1	CATSDGGENTEAFF	TGTGCCACCAGTGATGGGGGGGAGAACACTGAAGCTTTCTTT
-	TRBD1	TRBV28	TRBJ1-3	CASGETGGGGNTIYF	TGTGCCAGCGGAGAGACAGGGGGCGGTGGAAACACCATATATTTT
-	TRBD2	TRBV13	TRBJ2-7	CASSFPSGGAYEQYF	TGTGCCAGCAGCTTCCCTAGCGGGGGGGCCTACGAGCAGTACTTC
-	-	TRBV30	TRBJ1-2	CAWSGGLHYGYTF	TGTGCCTGGAGTGGAGGCCTTCACTATGGCTACACCTTC
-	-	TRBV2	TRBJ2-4	CASSEASGVMKNIQYF	TGTGCCAGCAGTGAAGCCTCCGGGGTAATGAAAAACATTCAGTACTTC
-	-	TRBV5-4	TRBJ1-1	CATRQEANTEAFF	TGTGCCACCCGACAGGAGGCGAACACTGAAGCTTTCTTT
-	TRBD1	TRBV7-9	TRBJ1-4	CASRTGQGVWGEKLFF	TGTGCCAGCAGAACAGGACAGGGTGTTTGGGGCGAAAAACTGTTTTTT
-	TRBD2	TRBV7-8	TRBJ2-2	CASSPTSGGFGELFF	TGTGCCAGCAGCCCGACTAGCGGGGGTTTCGGGGAGCTGTTTTTT
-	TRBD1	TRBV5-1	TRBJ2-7	CASSLGIRTGMVEQYF	TGCGCCAGCAGCTTGGGTATAAGGACAGGGATGGTCGAGCAGTACTTC
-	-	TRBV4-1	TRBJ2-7	CASSQGAGTPYEQYF	TGCGCCAGCAGCCAAGGTGCGGGTACACCCTACGAGCAGTACTTC
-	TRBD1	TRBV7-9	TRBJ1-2	CASSGLDRGEGYTF	TGTGCCAGCAGCGGTCTCGACAGGGGGGAAGGCTACACCTTC
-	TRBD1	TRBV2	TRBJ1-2	CASSLTDRPSYGYTF	TGTGCCAGCAGCCTGACGGACAGGCCCTCGTATGGCTACACCTTC
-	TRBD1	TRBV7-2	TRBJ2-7	CASSSFGTGTYEQYF	TGTGCCAGCAGCTCCTTCGGGACAGGGACCTACGAGCAGTACTTC
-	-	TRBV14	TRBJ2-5	CASTHPGLKGGETQYF	TGTGCCAGCACTCACCCGGGGTTAAAGGGCGGTGAGACCCAGTACTTC
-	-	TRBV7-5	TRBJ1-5	CARSQSGQGAQPQHF	TGTGCCAGAAGCCAGAGCGGACAGGGGGCTCAGCCCCAGCATTTT
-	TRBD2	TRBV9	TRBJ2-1	CASSVALAGVLDNEQFF	TGTGCCAGCAGCGTAGCACTAGCGGGCGTCCTAGACAATGAGCAGTTCTTC
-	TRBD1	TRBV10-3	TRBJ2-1	CAIRGAGTGRGEQFF	TGTGCCATCAGGGGGGCCGGGACAGGGCGAGGTGAGCAGTTCTTC
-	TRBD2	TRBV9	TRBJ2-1	CASNIGGTSSLDEQFF	TGTGCCAGCAATATCGGAGGGACTAGCTCGCTGGATGAGCAGTTCTTC